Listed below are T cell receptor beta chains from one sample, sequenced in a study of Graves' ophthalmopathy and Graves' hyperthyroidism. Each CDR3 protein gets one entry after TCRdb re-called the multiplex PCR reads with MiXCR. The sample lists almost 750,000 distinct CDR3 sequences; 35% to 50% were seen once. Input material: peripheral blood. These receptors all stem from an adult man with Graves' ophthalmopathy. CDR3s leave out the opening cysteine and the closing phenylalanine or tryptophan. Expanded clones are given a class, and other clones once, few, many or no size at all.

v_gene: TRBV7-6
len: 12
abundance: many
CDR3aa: ASSLGRLGYEQY

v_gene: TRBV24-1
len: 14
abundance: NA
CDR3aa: ASSDGRAYSNQPQH

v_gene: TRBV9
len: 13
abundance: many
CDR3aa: ASSHTSSGANVLT

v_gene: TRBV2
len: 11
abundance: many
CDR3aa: AYNRDSNEKLF

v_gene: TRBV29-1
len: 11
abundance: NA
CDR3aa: SSRQGRSYGYT

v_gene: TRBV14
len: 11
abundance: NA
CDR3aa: ASSGLSSYEQY

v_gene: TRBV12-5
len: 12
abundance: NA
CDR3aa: ASRSGMFGETRY

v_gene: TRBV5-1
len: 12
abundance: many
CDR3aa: ASSLASRDSPLH

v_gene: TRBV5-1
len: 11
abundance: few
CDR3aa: ASSLVMNSGQY

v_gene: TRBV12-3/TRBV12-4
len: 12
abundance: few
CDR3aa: ASSLSGGISGWD